The 25 T cell receptor beta chains presented below share a single source sample, sequenced in a study of CD8 T cells in Susac syndrome. Random hexamers served to reverse transcribe about 0.5 to 1 ug RNA. TCRdb ran MiXCR on the immunoSEQ multiplex PCR reads and lists one entry per CDR3 protein. Found here are 95,000 to 150,000 distinct CDR3 sequences, under 96% of them singletons; the top ten hold less than 0.15%. Sequencing was carried out using CD4+ T cells from PBMCs. Receptors originate from a human donor with Susac syndrome.

The chain is built from TRBV27 and TRBJ1-1; 8 nucleotides match TRBD1. Germline V gene sequence: CDR1 MNHEY, CDR2 SMNVEV (reference sequence). J gave up 0 bases and V 9 bases, and 12 bases lay outside the gene matches. The CDR3 runs to 16 residues. DNA of the CDR3: TGTGCCAGTAGCTGGACAGGGATCCTCATGAACACTGAAGCTTTCTTT. Its protein product is CASSWTGILMNTEAFF.

The CDR3 sequence is CASSQDQGQWNGYTF. Written as DNA, the CDR3 is TGCGCCAGCAGCCAAGACCAGGGACAATGGAATGGCTACACCTTC. The rearrangement joins TRBV4-3 to TRBJ1-2, with D perhaps matching TRBD1 (6 bases). Germline CDR1 is LGHNA and CDR2 is YSLEER. The V end lost 0 bases, the J end lost 6 bases, and 14 bases lay between the germline ends. The CDR3 consists of 15 residues.

V and J are TRBV12-3 or TRBV12-4 and TRBJ2-7; tentative D call: TRBD1 (6 bases). The V and J ends lost 6 bases and 4 bases respectively, with 13 bases between them. The CDR3 is 13 residues long. The CDR3 sequence is CASRTGYDYEQYF. The CDR3 nucleotides are TGTGCCAGCAGAACAGGGTACGATTACGAGCAGTACTTC.

The chain combines TRBV20-1 with TRBJ2-7, with 9 bases that match TRBD2. The germline CDR1 and CDR2 sequences are DFQATT and SNEGSKA (reference sequence). Trimming removed 6 bases from V and 2 bases from J; junction bases left unmatched: 5. This CDR3 has 13 residues. In DNA form, the CDR3 reads TGCAGTGCCTTAGCGGGAGTCACCTACGAGCAGTACTTC. Its translation is CSALAGVTYEQYF.

This chain connects TRBV5-1 to TRBJ2-5; 10 positions match TRBD1. The junction had 8 bases not matched to a gene; V was cut back by 4 bases and J by 5 bases. The CDR3 has 15 residues. Germline V gene sequence: CDR1 SGHRS, CDR2 YFSETQ. CDR3 region: CASSSGQGEWETQYF. For the CDR3, the DNA is TGCGCCAGCAGCAGTGGACAGGGGGAATGGGAGACCCAGTACTTC.

The chain has TRBV7-6 and TRBJ2-3; D not resolved. Germline-derived CDR1 and CDR2 are SGHVS and FNYEAQ. Trimming took 5 bases from V and 8 from J, leaving 14 bases between them. The CDR3 extends over 13 amino acids. CDR3 region: CASSQSTSGTQYF. In nucleotides, the CDR3 is TGTGCCAGCAGCCAGAGCACCTCGGGTACGCAGTATTTT.

The chain is built from TRBV9 and TRBJ1-2, with D possibly matching TRBD1 (5 bases). Trimming removed 0 bases at V and 10 bases at J, with 16 bases between. The length of the CDR3 is 14 residues. Germline V CDR1 and CDR2: SGDLS, YYNGEE. This chain's CDR3 is CASSVEGRGVAYTF. As DNA, the CDR3 is TGTGCCAGCAGCGTAGAAGGGAGGGGAGTGGCCTACACCTTC.

V and J are TRBV12-3 or TRBV12-4 and TRBJ1-1; D perhaps matches TRBD1 (5 bases). The germline V and J ends were trimmed by 6 bases and 4 bases, with 12 bases remaining between them. This CDR3 spans 13 amino acids. CDR3 sequence reads: CASRPGQRTEAFF. The CDR3, as DNA: TGTGCCAGCAGGCCGGGGCAACGCACTGAAGCTTTCTTT.

J is TRBJ2-5 and V is TRBV12-3 or TRBV12-4; a possible D gene is TRBD2 (5 bases). The V gene lost 2 bases and the J gene lost 1 base, with 8 bases spanning the gap. The CDR3 extends over 14 amino acids. CDR3 nucleotide sequence: TGTGCCAGCAGTTTACAAAGCGGCCAAGAGACCCAGTACTTC. Amino acid sequence: CASSLQSGQETQYF.

The chain joins TRBV5-6 to TRBJ2-5; D gene unclear. The CDR3 is 14 residues long. V was cut by 0 bases and J by 4 bases, with 10 bases left in between. Germline V gives CDR1 SGHDT, CDR2 YYEEEE. CDR3 sequence (DNA): TGTGCCAGCAGCTTGGCCGGGTCAGGAGAGACCCAGTACTTC. This gives the protein CASSLAGSGETQYF.

The chain has TRBV3-1 and TRBJ2-7; a weak D match, TRBD2 (6 bases). The CDR3 consists of 13 residues. V lost 5 bases to trimming and J lost 7 bases, with 15 bases between them. Looked up from germline, CDR1 is LGHDT and CDR2 is YNNKEL (reference sequence). CDR3 sequence: CASSTQGLGEQYF. CDR3 bases: TGTGCCAGCAGCACCCAGGGACTGGGGGAGCAGTACTTC.

The genes are TRBV18 and TRBJ2-5; 10 bases agree with TRBD2. The CDR3 contains 16 residues. With V trimmed by 3 bases and J by 2 bases, 6 bases remained unmatched. Germline CDR1 and CDR2: KGHSH and LQKENI. The CDR3 is CASSPYRTSGQETQYF. CDR3 in DNA: TGTGCCAGCTCACCCTACCGGACTAGCGGACAAGAGACCCAGTACTTC.

The rearrangement joins TRBV20-1 to TRBJ2-7; tentative D call: TRBD2 (5 bases). The CDR3 contains 15 residues. The germline V gene has CDR1 DFQATT and CDR2 SNEGSKA (reference sequence). The V end lost 1 base, the J end lost 4 bases, and 17 bases lay between the germline ends. CDR3 nucleotide sequence: TGCAGTGCTAGAGTGGGCCAGCCGGGGAGTTACGAGCAGTACTTC. It is translated as CSARVGQPGSYEQYF.

For this clonotype: Compared with germline, one end of the junction differs, possibly owing to a read error. The chain is built from TRBV14 and TRBJ2-1, with D tentatively TRBD1 or TRBD2 (5 bases each). The CDR3 contains 15 residues. Germline loops: CDR1 SGHDN, CDR2 FVKESK. This CDR3 is CASSPRDPRLNGQFF. The DNA of the CDR3 is TGTGCCAGCAGCCCGAGGGACCCCCGACTTAATGGGCAGTTCTTC.

V gene TRBV29-1 combines with J gene TRBJ2-5, with D possibly being TRBD2 (5 bases). CDR3 length: 15 amino acids. From germline, CDR1 is SQVTM and CDR2 ANQGSEA. V was cut by 7 bases and J by 1 base, with 19 bases left in between. DNA of the CDR3: TGCAGCGGGGCTCGGTTCGGGGAGCCCCAAGAGACCCAGTACTTC. It codes for CSGARFGEPQETQYF.

The chain is built from TRBV7-3 and TRBJ1-1; the D is unclear. This CDR3 comprises 13 residues. The V and J ends lost 5 bases and 1 base respectively, with 8 bases between them. The V gene's germline CDR1 is SGHTA and CDR2 FQGTGA. The CDR3 sequence: CASSPQPNTEAFF. CDR3 bases: TGTGCCAGCAGCCCCCAACCGAACACTGAAGCTTTCTTT.

This clonotype is a singleton in its sample. The chain combines TRBV12-3 or TRBV12-4 with TRBJ1-5; 8 bases match TRBD1. This CDR3 comprises 15 residues. V lost 6 bases to trimming and J lost 2 bases; unmatched junction nucleotides: 6. The CDR3 spells CASSPDRDRNQPQHF. Written as DNA, the CDR3 is TGTGCCAGCAGCCCGGACAGGGACCGCAATCAGCCCCAGCATTTT.

The chain is built from TRBV5-1 and TRBJ2-1; 14 bases map to TRBD2. After removal of 4 bases from V and 6 bases from J, the junction contained 3 bases not matched to a gene. Germline V lookup: CDR1 SGHRS, CDR2 YFSETQ. This CDR3 comprises 15 residues. This CDR3 is CASSAGTSGSNEQFF. In DNA, the CDR3 is TGCGCCAGCAGCGCGGGGACTAGCGGGAGCAATGAGCAGTTCTTC.

The gene calls are TRBV29-1 and TRBJ2-5; D is uncertain. CDR1 and CDR2 (germline): SQVTM, ANQGSEA. The V and J ends lost 7 bases and 0 bases respectively, with 9 bases between them. The CDR3 contains 12 residues. The CDR3 DNA reads as TGCAGCGCGCTAGGTTACCAAGAGACCCAGTACTTC. The encoded protein is CSALGYQETQYF.

V and J are TRBV30 and TRBJ2-3; 13 bases line up with TRBD2. The CDR3 is 18 amino acids. The germline gives CDR1 GTSNPN, CDR2 SVGIG (reference sequence). Trimming at V came to 3 bases and at J to 0 bases, leaving 9 bases not matched to a gene. CDR3 nucleotides: TGTGCCTGGAGCGACACCCCGGGACTAGCGGGGAGCACAGATACGCAGTATTTT. Translating it yields CAWSDTPGLAGSTDTQYF.

The gene calls are TRBV3-1 and TRBJ2-2, with 13 bases identical to TRBD2. Germline loops: CDR1 LGHDT, CDR2 YNNKEL (reference sequence). V gave up 6 bases and J gave up 1 base; unmatched junction bases: 2. The CDR3 extends over 16 amino acids. The CDR3 DNA is TGTGCCAGCAGAAGACTAGCGGGAGGGAACACCGGGGAGCTGTTTTTT. Translation gives CASRRLAGGNTGELFF.

The rearrangement uses TRBV5-1 and TRBJ2-7; the match to TRBD1 covers 7 bases. V was pared by 4 bases and J by 2 bases, with 3 bases of the junction left unmatched. CDR1 is SGHRS, CDR2 YFSETQ, per germline. The CDR3 sequence is 13 residues long. The CDR3 coding sequence is TGCGCCAGCAGCCGCGACAGGGCCTACGAGCAGTACTTC. Translation: CASSRDRAYEQYF.

The gene calls are TRBV19 and TRBJ2-2; D remains ambiguous. V was pared by 8 bases and J by 0 bases, with 7 bases between. Germline loops: CDR1 LNHDA, CDR2 SQIVND (reference sequence). There are 13 residues in the CDR3. CDR3 DNA: TGTGCCAGTTTCAAAGCGAACACCGGGGAGCTGTTTTTT. Encoded protein: CASFKANTGELFF.

The V and J genes are TRBV7-2 and TRBJ2-7; D may be TRBD1 (6 bases). V gave up 0 bases and J gave up 4 bases, with 16 bases separating them. There are 16 residues in the CDR3. From germline, CDR1 is SGHTA and CDR2 FQGNSA. For the CDR3, the DNA is TGTGCCAGCAGCTTAGCGGGGGCAGGGGCCTCGTACGAGCAGTACTTC. It translates to CASSLAGAGASYEQYF.

The V and J genes are TRBV28 and TRBJ2-7; 11 positions match TRBD2. The CDR3 covers 14 residues. After removal of 5 bases from V and 2 bases from J, the junction contained 2 bases not matched to a gene. The germline V gene encodes CDR1 MDHEN and CDR2 SYDVKM. The CDR3 DNA follows: TGTGCCAGCAGTATGACTAGCGGGGCCTACGAGCAGTACTTC. This gives the protein CASSMTSGAYEQYF.